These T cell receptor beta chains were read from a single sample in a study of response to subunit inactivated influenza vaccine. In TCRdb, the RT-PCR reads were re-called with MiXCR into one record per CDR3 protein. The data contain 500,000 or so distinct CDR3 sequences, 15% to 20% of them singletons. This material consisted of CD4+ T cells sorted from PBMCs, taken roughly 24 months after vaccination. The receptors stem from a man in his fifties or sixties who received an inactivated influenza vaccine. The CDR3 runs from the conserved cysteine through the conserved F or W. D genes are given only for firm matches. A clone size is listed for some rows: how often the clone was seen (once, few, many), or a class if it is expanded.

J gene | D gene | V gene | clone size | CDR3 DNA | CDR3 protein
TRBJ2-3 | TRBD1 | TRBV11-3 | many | TGTGCCAGCAGCTTAGCAGGGGGCAGGGCAGATACGCAGTATTTT | CASSLAGGRADTQYF
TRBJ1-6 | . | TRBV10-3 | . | TGTGCCATCAGGGGGGTGAATAATTCACCCCTCCACTTT | CAIRGVNNSPLHF
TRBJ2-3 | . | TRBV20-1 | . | TGCAGTGTTGGCAGGGTGACAGATACGCAGTATTTT | CSVGRVTDTQYF
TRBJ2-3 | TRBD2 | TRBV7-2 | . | TGTGCCAGCAGCCCTCTCACTAGCGCCTACACAGATACGCAGTATTTT | CASSPLTSAYTDTQYF
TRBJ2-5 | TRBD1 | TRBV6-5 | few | TGTGCCAGCAGTTGGCGACAGGGCCCCCAAGAGACCCAGTACTTC | CASSWRQGPQETQYF
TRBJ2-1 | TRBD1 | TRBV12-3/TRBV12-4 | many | TGTGCCAGCAGTTCCGGGGCAGGGGGCTACAATGAGCAGTTCTTC | CASSSGAGGYNEQFF
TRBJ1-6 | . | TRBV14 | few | TGTGCCAGCAGCCAAGATCTTGTGGGGAGTAAGAATAATTCACCCCTCCACTTT | CASSQDLVGSKNNSPLHF
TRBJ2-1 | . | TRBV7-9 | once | TGTGCCAGCAGCCAACAATCCAATGAGCAGTTCTTC | CASSQQSNEQFF
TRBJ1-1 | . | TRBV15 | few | TGTGCCACCAGCAGCCCTCCCGGAATGAACACTGAAGCTTTCTTT | CATSSPPGMNTEAFF
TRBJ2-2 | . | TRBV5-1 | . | TGCGCCAGCAGCAGGACAGTTACGAACACCGGGGAGCTGTTTTTT | CASSRTVTNTGELFF
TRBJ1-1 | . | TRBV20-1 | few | TGCAGTGCTAGAGATCCCCGACTTATGAACACTGAAGCTTTCTTT | CSARDPRLMNTEAFF
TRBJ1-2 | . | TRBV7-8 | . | TGTGCCAGCAGCCGTAGGGACGGAAAGTATGGCTACACCTTC | CASSRRDGKYGYTF
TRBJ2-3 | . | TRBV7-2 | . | TGTGCCAGCAGCTTATTCCCTTCAGATACGCAGTATTTT | CASSLFPSDTQYF
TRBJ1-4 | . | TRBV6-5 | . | TGTGCCAGCAGTTTGGGACGGCTGAATGAAAAACTGTTTTTT | CASSLGRLNEKLFF
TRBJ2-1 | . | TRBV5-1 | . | TGCGCCAGCAGCTTGGGGCAGCAATACAATGAGCAGTTCTTC | CASSLGQQYNEQFF
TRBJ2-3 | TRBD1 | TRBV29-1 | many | TGCAGCGTTGAAGAGGACAGGACAGATACGCAGTATTTT | CSVEEDRTDTQYF
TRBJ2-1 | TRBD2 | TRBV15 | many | TGTGCCACCAGCAGAGATCCGGGACTAGGCTTATACAATGAGCAGTTCTTC | CATSRDPGLGLYNEQFF
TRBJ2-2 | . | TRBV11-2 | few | TGTGCCAGCAGCTTAGGCCATCCAGGGGAGCTGTTTTTT | CASSLGHPGELFF
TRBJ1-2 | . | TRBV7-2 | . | TGTGCCAGCAGCCGATACCTAAACTACGGGCGAATGAGCTACACCTTC | CASSRYLNYGRMSYTF
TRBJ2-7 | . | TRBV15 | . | TGTGCCACCAGCTTCCAGGGGCAGTTCTACGAGCAGTACTTC | CATSFQGQFYEQYF
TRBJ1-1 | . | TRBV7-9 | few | TGTGCCAGCAGCCCCGGGACGGGAGGAGAGGGCACTGAAGCTTTCTTT | CASSPGTGGEGTEAFF
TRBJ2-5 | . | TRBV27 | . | TGTGCCAGCCATCCTCCCGACCCGAAGACCCAGTACTTC | CASHPPDPKTQYF
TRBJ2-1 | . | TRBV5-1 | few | TGCGCCAGCAGCCCCACGGGTCGGGGAAATGAGCAGTTCTTC | CASSPTGRGNEQFF
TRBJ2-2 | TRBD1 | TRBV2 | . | TGTGCCAGCATCACAGAACCGGGACAGGGCTCCACCGGGGAGCTGTTTTTT | CASITEPGQGSTGELFF
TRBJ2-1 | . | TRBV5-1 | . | TGCGCCAGCAGCTTTGAGTCCGTCGAGCAGTTCTTC | CASSFESVEQFF
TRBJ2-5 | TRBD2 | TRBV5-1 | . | TGCGCCAGCAGCGCCGGACTAGCTCCGAATCAAGAGACCCAGTACTTC | CASSAGLAPNQETQYF
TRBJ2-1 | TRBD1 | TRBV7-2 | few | TGTGCCAGCAGCCCGCGACAGGGGCCGAATGAGCAGTTCTTC | CASSPRQGPNEQFF
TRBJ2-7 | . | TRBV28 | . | TGTGCCACCTTATATGGGGTATCCTACGAGCAGTACTTC | CATLYGVSYEQYF
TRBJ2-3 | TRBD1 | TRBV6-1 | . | TGTGCCAGCAAATTGGGACAGGGGACGATATTGGATACGCAGTATTTT | CASKLGQGTILDTQYF
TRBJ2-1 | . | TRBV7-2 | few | TGTGCCAGCAGCTTAGCACAGGGCTTCCATGAGCAGTTCTTC | CASSLAQGFHEQFF
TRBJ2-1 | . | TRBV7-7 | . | TGTGCCAGCAGCTTAGTACGGGACAATGAGCAGTTCTTC | CASSLVRDNEQFF
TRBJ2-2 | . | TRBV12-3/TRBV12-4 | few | TGTGCCAGCAGCTGGGTCACCGGGGAGCTGTTTTTT | CASSWVTGELFF
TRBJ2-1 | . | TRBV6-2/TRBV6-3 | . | TGTGCCAGCAGTTACGGGTTGCCCTCGGGGCAGTTCTTC | CASSYGLPSGQFF
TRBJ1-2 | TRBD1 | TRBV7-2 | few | TGTGCCAGCAGCTCCCGACAGGGCGACTATGGCTACACCTTC | CASSSRQGDYGYTF
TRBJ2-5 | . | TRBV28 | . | TGTGCCAGCAATAAACCAGAGAGGGAGACCCAGTACTTC | CASNKPERETQYF
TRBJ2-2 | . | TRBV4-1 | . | TGCGCCAGCAGCCAAGATTTCGGGGCTGCCGGGGAGCTGTTTTTT | CASSQDFGAAGELFF
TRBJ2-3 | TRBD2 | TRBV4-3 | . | TGCGCCAGCAGCCAGGGCCTGACTAGCGGGAGCACAGATACGCAGTATTTT | CASSQGLTSGSTDTQYF
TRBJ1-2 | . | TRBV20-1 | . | TGCAGTGCTAGAGACAGGGAAGTTGGCACCTTC | CSARDREVGTF
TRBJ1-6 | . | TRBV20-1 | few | TGCAGTGCTGGGGCGGATAGCTCCTATAATTCACCCCTCCACTTT | CSAGADSSYNSPLHF
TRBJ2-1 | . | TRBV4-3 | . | TGCGCCAGCAGCCAAGATCGAGGGCTAGCTAGGAATGAGCAGTTCTTC | CASSQDRGLARNEQFF